The sequence of this TCR beta chain was determined in a study of T cells in lung cancer brain metastases. This clone showed up just once. Sequencing was performed with immunoSEQ multiplex PCR; in TCRdb, only in-frame clones are kept and a portion is missing. The sample shows approximately 2,200 clones, 90% of them seen only once. Trimming cost V 1 base and J 2 bases, with 7 bases left between them. The CDR3 covers 13 residues. CDR1 is SGHKS, CDR2 YYEKEE, per germline (reference sequence). The sequencing input was tumor tissue from the primary lung tumor. This sequence was found in an older man with non-small cell lung cancer. The V and J genes are TRBV5-5 and TRBJ2-7; D gene ambiguous. CDR3 nucleotides: TGTGCCAGCAGCTTGAAGCTCCCCTACGAGCAGTACTTC. Encoded protein: CASSLKLPYEQYF.